The rows below give T cell receptor beta chains drawn from one sample of a study of CD8 T cells in ankylosing spondylitis. TCRdb re-called the 5' RACE reads through MiXCR, storing one row per CDR3 protein. The table lists 100,000 or so distinct CDR3 sequences, roughly 8.8% of them singletons. The sample consisted of blood, either unsorted or a sorted T cell fraction (not recorded which). Receptors originate from a male donor with ankylosing spondylitis. The CDR3 runs from the conserved cysteine through the conserved F or W. Fields, in order: D gene, V gene, clone size, J gene, CDR3 protein, CDR3 DNA. The D gene is left open where the match is weak. Size values are once, few and many counts, or a class for expanded clones, and some rows have none.

.	TRBV6-1	many	TRBJ2-3	CASSGRDSSLADTQYF	TGTGCCAGCAGTGGCCGGGACTCCTCTCTTGCAGATACGCAGTATTTT
.	TRBV9	many	TRBJ2-7	CASSVEWGEQYF	TGTGCCAGCAGCGTAGAATGGGGCGAGCAGTACTTC
.	TRBV19	.	TRBJ1-5	CASSHGGYNQPQHF	TGTGCCAGTAGTCACGGGGGGTACAATCAGCCCCAGCATTTT
TRBD2	TRBV29-1	many	TRBJ2-1	CSVEKWQLAGDNEQFF	TGCAGCGTTGAAAAATGGCAACTAGCGGGGGACAATGAGCAGTTCTTC
.	TRBV6-1	.	TRBJ1-1	CASSGGVGVLNTEAFF	TGTGCCAGCAGTGGAGGGGTCGGGGTCTTGAACACTGAAGCTTTCTTT
.	TRBV6-1	.	TRBJ2-1	CASSPDGLNGEFF	TGTGCCAGCAGCCCGGACGGCCTAAACGGGGAGTTCTTC
TRBD2	TRBV20-1	few	TRBJ2-1	CSASSVSGRWNEQFF	TGCAGTGCTAGTTCCGTTAGCGGGAGATGGAATGAGCAGTTCTTC
.	TRBV15	.	TRBJ1-1	CATSRVGVLNTEAFF	TGTGCCACCAGCAGAGTGGGGGTACTTAACACTGAAGCTTTCTTT
.	TRBV12-3/TRBV12-4	.	TRBJ1-2	CASSLKTPNYGYTF	TGTGCCAGCAGTTTAAAGACCCCGAACTATGGCTACACCTTC
.	TRBV7-9	many	TRBJ2-7	CASTSGGTSYEQYF	TGTGCCAGCACCTCAGGGGGGACGTCCTACGAGCAGTACTTC
.	TRBV6-4	many	TRBJ1-5	CASSDSMEGNQPQHF	TGTGCCAGCAGTGACTCGATGGAGGGGAATCAGCCCCAGCATTTT
.	TRBV20-1	many	TRBJ2-1	CSARITLLARRRQFF	TGCAGTGCTAGAATAACGCTTCTGGCCAGGAGGCGGCAGTTCTTC
.	TRBV6-2/TRBV6-3	many	TRBJ1-1	CASSHKNGDDSEAFF	TGTGCCAGCAGCCACAAAAACGGGGACGACAGTGAAGCTTTCTTT
TRBD2	TRBV6-1	few	TRBJ2-5	CASSGEESSGKRETQYF	TGTGCCAGTAGTGGCGAAGAGAGTAGCGGGAAAAGGGAGACCCAGTACTTC
TRBD2	TRBV7-9	few	TRBJ2-7	CASSLERAGDYEQYF	TGTGCCAGCAGCTTAGAACGAGCGGGAGACTACGAGCAGTACTTC
TRBD2	TRBV18	few	TRBJ2-5	CASSPTTSGRAPYQETQYF	TGTGCCAGCTCACCAACGACTAGCGGGAGGGCCCCGTACCAAGAGACCCAGTACTTC
.	TRBV18	.	TRBJ1-5	CASSFSDSQYSNQPQHF	TGTGCCAGCTCATTCTCCGACAGCCAATATAGCAATCAGCCCCAGCATTTT
.	TRBV5-1	many	TRBJ2-1	CASTRWGASSYNEQFF	TGCGCCAGCACTCGTTGGGGAGCGAGCTCCTACAATGAGCAGTTCTTC
.	TRBV5-1	.	TRBJ1-2	CASSLGGEGDGYTF	TGCGCCAGCAGCTTGGGGGGTGAGGGAGATGGCTACACCTTC
TRBD1	TRBV7-9	few	TRBJ1-2	CASSSGTGGIYGYTF	TGTGCCAGCAGCTCCGGGACAGGGGGGATCTATGGCTACACCTTC
.	TRBV7-9	.	TRBJ2-5	CASSPNRAVETQYF	TGTGCCAGCAGCCCCAACAGGGCGGTGGAGACCCAGTACTTC